These T cell receptor beta chains were read from a single sample in a study of patients and donors after allogeneic stem cell transplantation. Using its own MiXCR run on the RT-PCR reads, TCRdb lists one record per CDR3 protein. The sample yields 400,000 to 450,000 distinct CDR3 sequences, 16% seen once. The source material was blood, either unsorted or a sorted T cell fraction (not recorded which). The source is a human donor who was either an allogeneic HSCT recipient or a stem cell or donor lymphocyte infusion donor (not recorded which). It is not recorded whose cells these are; they may come from a transplant donor. CDR3s include the opening cysteine and the closing phenylalanine or tryptophan. A D gene is named only where the DNA matches it firmly. Clone size is shown for a subset of rows, as once, few, many or a class of expanded clone.

d_call	v_call	j_call	clone_size	cdr3_nt	cdr3_aa
.	TRBV28	TRBJ1-6	.	TGTGCCAGCACCCTCGGCGGGAGATCTTCACCCCTCCACTTT	CASTLGGRSSPLHF
.	TRBV10-3	TRBJ1-2	.	TGTGCCATCAGTGAGCTAGGGAGCGGCTATGGCTACACCTTC	CAISELGSGYGYTF
TRBD1	TRBV6-5	TRBJ2-7	many	TGTGCCAGCAGTTACGGGGACAGTCCCGAGCAGTACTTC	CASSYGDSPEQYF
TRBD1	TRBV29-1	TRBJ1-1	.	TGCAGCGTTGAGAGACAGGGCGGCACTGAAGCTTTCTTT	CSVERQGGTEAFF
.	TRBV5-1	TRBJ2-7	many	TGCGCCAGCAGCTCCGGGACCCCACTGACCGAGCAGTACTTC	CASSSGTPLTEQYF
.	TRBV24-1	TRBJ2-1	few	TGTGCCACCAGTGATATTGTCGGGGGCAATGAGCAGTTCTTC	CATSDIVGGNEQFF
.	TRBV19	TRBJ2-2	.	TGTGCCAGTAGTACGGGGAGATCCCTGTTTTTT	CASSTGRSLFF
.	TRBV29-1	TRBJ2-5	few	TGCAGCGTTGAAGCCTCCAGGCGCGAGACCCAGTACTTC	CSVEASRRETQYF
TRBD1	TRBV6-5	TRBJ1-3	few	TGTGCCAGCAGTTACGGACAGGGGGCAAACACCATATATTTT	CASSYGQGANTIYF
.	TRBV30	TRBJ2-1	.	TGTGCCTGGAGTCAAGAGACAGCTGAGCAGTTCTTC	CAWSQETAEQFF
.	TRBV3-1	TRBJ2-2	many	TGTGCCAGCAGTAAGGCGAACACCGGGGAGCTGTTTTTT	CASSKANTGELFF
.	TRBV7-9	TRBJ2-7	few	TGTGCCAGCAGCGCCTCCAATGACGAGCAGTACTTC	CASSASNDEQYF
.	TRBV5-1	TRBJ2-5	.	TGCGCCAGCAGCTTGGAGGGGGGATCTGAGACCCAGTACTTC	CASSLEGGSETQYF
.	TRBV1	TRBJ2-7	.	TGCACCAGCAGCCAAGATTCGGTTCCGCCCAGGTACGAGCAGTACTTC	CTSSQDSVPPRYEQYF
.	TRBV12-3/TRBV12-4	TRBJ2-7	once	TGTGCCAGCAGTTCGGACTGGCTCTACGAGCAGTACTTC	CASSSDWLYEQYF
TRBD2	TRBV7-2	TRBJ2-5	few	TGTGCCAGCAGCTTAGATCTCTGGGCGGGGGGAGAGACCCAGTACTTC	CASSLDLWAGGETQYF
.	TRBV4-3	TRBJ1-1	many	TGCGCCAGCAGCCAAGATGTTTCGCCCTTGAGGGACACTGAAGCTTTCTTT	CASSQDVSPLRDTEAFF
.	TRBV2	TRBJ2-7	few	TGTGCCAGCAGTATTTCTAGCGCCTACGAGCAGTACTTC	CASSISSAYEQYF
.	TRBV6-6	TRBJ2-5	.	TGTGCCAGCAGACGGAGTACTGAGACCCAGTACTTC	CASRRSTETQYF
.	TRBV18	TRBJ2-5	.	TGTGCCAGCTCACCCTACGAAGAGACCCAGTACTTC	CASSPYEETQYF
.	TRBV6-1	TRBJ1-4	many	TGTGCCAGCAGACACCGTGGAGGATATGAAAAACTGTTTTTT	CASRHRGGYEKLFF
.	TRBV4-3	TRBJ1-1	.	TGCGCCAGCAGCCAAGATTTGGGGGAAACGAACACTGAAGCTTTCTTT	CASSQDLGETNTEAFF
.	TRBV4-1	TRBJ2-1	few	TGCGCCAGCAGAAAACAGTCCGGACACGACTACAATGAGCAGTTCTTC	CASRKQSGHDYNEQFF
TRBD1	TRBV6-5	TRBJ2-2	.	TGTGCCAGCAGTTTCTACCGGGACAGGGGAAATCCGAACACCGGGGAGCTGTTTTTT	CASSFYRDRGNPNTGELFF
TRBD1	TRBV6-1	TRBJ1-5	.	TGTGCCAGCAGACCCCTACAGGGGGCGGTGGATCAGCCCCAGCATTTT	CASRPLQGAVDQPQHF
.	TRBV30	TRBJ1-2	.	TGTGCCTGGGGCTCCCTCTATGGCTACACCTTC	CAWGSLYGYTF
.	TRBV5-1	TRBJ2-7	few	TGCGCCAGCAGCTCCCAATTAATCTCCAGCTCCTACGAGCAGTACTTC	CASSSQLISSSYEQYF
.	TRBV7-9	TRBJ2-1	few	TGTGCCAGCAGCCCCCGTGAGGCCCTAGGTGAGCAGTTCTTC	CASSPREALGEQFF
.	TRBV4-1	TRBJ2-3	few	TGCGCCAGCAGCCAAGATGAGGGGAGAACAGATACGCAGTATTTT	CASSQDEGRTDTQYF
TRBD1	TRBV28	TRBJ2-7	.	TGTGCCGTACAGGGGGCCAGCTCCTACGAGCAGTACTTC	CAVQGASSYEQYF
.	TRBV4-3	TRBJ1-6	.	TGCGCCAGCAGCCAAGAAAGGGCATCACCCCTCCACTTT	CASSQERASPLHF
TRBD2	TRBV9	TRBJ2-1	many	TGTGCCAGCAGCGCTAGCGGGAGCTCCTACAATGAGCAGTTCTTC	CASSASGSSYNEQFF
.	TRBV10-3	TRBJ1-3	.	TGTGCCATCAGTGACGGCGGAAACACCATATATTTT	CAISDGGNTIYF
.	TRBV27	TRBJ2-1	.	TGTGCCAGCAGTTTAGAGACCCAGGGTTCGGCCTACAATGAGCAGTTCTTC	CASSLETQGSAYNEQFF
.	TRBV24-1	TRBJ1-1	.	TGTGCCACCAGTGGAGAGACCAACACTGAAGCTTTCTTT	CATSGETNTEAFF
.	TRBV20-1	TRBJ2-7	.	TGCAGTGTTCCAAGGGTTTCGGGCGAGCAGTACTTC	CSVPRVSGEQYF
.	TRBV5-1	TRBJ2-5	few	TGCGCCAGCAGCTTTACTCGACTAGTAGGCGAGACCCAGTACTTC	CASSFTRLVGETQYF
.	TRBV19	TRBJ1-1	.	TGTGCCAGTAGTATAGTGCCTGATTGGGGCACTGAAGCTTTCTTT	CASSIVPDWGTEAFF
TRBD2	TRBV3-1	TRBJ2-7	few	TGTGCCAGCAGCCAGGAGCGGGGGAGTTACGAGCAGTACTTC	CASSQERGSYEQYF
.	TRBV21-1	TRBJ2-7	few	TGTGCCTCCTCAGCAATCTTGTACGAGCAGTACTTC	CASSAILYEQYF
.	TRBV9	TRBJ1-2	.	TGTGCCAGCAGTTCCGGGACATCATTCCCGGACGTTCATGGCTACACCTTC	CASSSGTSFPDVHGYTF
.	TRBV10-3	TRBJ1-5	few	TGTGCCATCAGTGTAGGGGGAGACAATCAGCCCCAGCATTTT	CAISVGGDNQPQHF
.	TRBV3-1	TRBJ2-3	.	TGTGCCAGCAGCCAGGGGAGGAGCGCAGATACGCAGTATTTT	CASSQGRSADTQYF
TRBD2	TRBV24-1	TRBJ2-5	few	TGTGCCACCAGTGATCCGGGGGGGGTCCAAGAGACCCAGTACTTC	CATSDPGGVQETQYF
.	TRBV27	TRBJ2-1	.	TGTGCCAGCAGTTTATCGGGAGCCCCCTCCTACAATGAGCAGTTCTTC	CASSLSGAPSYNEQFF
.	TRBV4-2	TRBJ1-2	few	TGTGCCAGCAGCCAAGTCCCGGGCAGTTACCATGGCTACACCTTC	CASSQVPGSYHGYTF
.	TRBV5-1	TRBJ1-1	few	TGCGCCAGCAGCTTGGGTCCCCAGGGGTCAGCCTTTGAAATGAACACTGAAGCTTTCTTT	CASSLGPQGSAFEMNTEAFF
TRBD1	TRBV2	TRBJ2-1	many	TGTGCCAGCAGTGACAGGGGACAGGGCTACAATGAGCAGTTCTTC	CASSDRGQGYNEQFF
.	TRBV20-1	TRBJ2-7	.	TGCAGTGCTGGGAGCAGGGGTAACGAGCAGTACTTC	CSAGSRGNEQYF
.	TRBV4-1	TRBJ2-1	.	TGCGCCAGCAGCGGGACCCTACAGGATGAGCAGTTCTTC	CASSGTLQDEQFF
.	TRBV4-1	TRBJ1-5	.	TGCGCCAGCAGCCAAGAGAGGGCAGGAGGTCAGCCCCAGCATTTT	CASSQERAGGQPQHF
.	TRBV7-6	TRBJ2-7	few	TGTGCCAGCAGCTTAGCGCTTAGAAGGGAGCAGTACTTC	CASSLALRREQYF